One and the same sample provided the 3 T cell receptor beta chains below, sequenced in a study of Graves' ophthalmopathy and Graves' hyperthyroidism. RNA transcripts yielded amplified TCR beta CDR3 regions. The first-round RT-PCR employed HTBI primers together with the Qiagen OneStep RT-PCR kit. A multiplex PCR was then performed as the second round. TCRdb re-called the multiplex PCR reads with MiXCR, one entry per CDR3 protein. This sample has hundreds of thousands of distinct CDR3 sequences; over 40% occur once, and the top ten carry 3% to 4%. Material for sequencing was peripheral blood. Receptors originate from an adult man with Graves' ophthalmopathy.

The chain's CDR3 is CASSEEGVYSPLHF. CDR3 in DNA: TGTGCCAGCAGTGAAGAAGGGGTCTATTCACCCCTCCACTTT. This chain joins TRBV2 and TRBJ1-6; D is possibly TRBD1 (5 bases). The CDR3 has 14 amino acids. Germline V gives CDR1 SNHLY, CDR2 FYNNEI. With 1 base removed from V and 8 bases from J, the gap between germline ends came to 9 bases.

This clonotype has at least ten counts. The genes are TRBV5-1 and TRBJ2-5, with 7 bases lining up with TRBD1. This CDR3 comprises 15 residues. Germline V gives CDR1 SGHRS, CDR2 YFSETQ. J lost 4 bases, V lost 4 bases, and 10 bases had no gene match. In nucleotides, the CDR3 is TGCGCCAGCAGCGGCGCTACAGGGGTAGGAGAGACCCAGTACTTC. Amino acid sequence: CASSGATGVGETQYF.

The table lists this clonotype with a few counts. The chain employs TRBV5-1 and TRBJ2-5, with 7 bases matching TRBD1. CDR1 and CDR2 (germline): SGHRS, YFSETQ. V shed 0 bases, J shed 5 bases, and the junction held 4 bases outside the gene matches. The CDR3 runs to 14 residues. CDR3 coding DNA: TGCGCCAGCAGCTTGGGGGGACAGCGGGAGACCCAGTACTTC. It yields the protein CASSLGGQRETQYF.